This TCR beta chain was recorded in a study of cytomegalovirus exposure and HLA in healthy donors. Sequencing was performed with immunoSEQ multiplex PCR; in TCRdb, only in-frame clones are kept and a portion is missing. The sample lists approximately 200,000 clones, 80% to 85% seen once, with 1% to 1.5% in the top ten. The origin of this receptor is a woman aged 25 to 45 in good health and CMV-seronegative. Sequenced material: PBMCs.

The CDR3 reads CASSPGVGIEAFF. CDR3 in DNA: TGTGCCAGCAGCCCAGGCGTTGGTATTGAAGCTTTCTTT. The V gene is TRBV9, the J gene TRBJ1-1, with D uncertain. V lost 4 bases and J lost 7, with 14 bases in between. The CDR3 sequence is 13 residues long. Germline V gene data show CDR1 as SGDLS and CDR2 as YYNGEE.